This TCR beta chain comes out of a study of OX40 agonist ivuxolimab in advanced cancers. In the study overall: Subjects had a mean age of around 60 years, with a range of roughly 20 to 79; approximately 83% were male. Study-wide results and limits: Among the lowest peripheral clonal expansion occurred in 0.1-3.0 mg/kg partial responders. Compared with CD4+, CD8+ T cells on average had more expanded clones.

In the case of this clone: Its target is not known.

Generated by immunoSEQ multiplex PCR, the TCRdb table keeps only in-frame clones and is missing some. The data show 30,000 or so clones, around four fifths seen once. The TCR comes from an adult with an advanced solid tumor such as melanoma, head and neck, liver or kidney cancer. The sequencing used CD4+ or CD8+ T cells sorted from blood, collected in a trial of the OX40 agonist ivuxolimab.

The CDR3 spells CASSLSTDTYEQYF. In DNA form, the CDR3 reads TGTGCCAGCAGCCTTTCGACGGATACCTACGAGCAGTACTTC. This chain connects TRBV7-6 to TRBJ2-7; no clear D. The CDR3 consists of 14 residues. CDR1 and CDR2 from the germline V gene are SGHVS and FNYEAQ. V was clipped by 5 bases and J by 2 bases, with 13 bases between them. Filled out from reference TRBV7-6 and TRBJ2-7, the complete variable domain reads GAGVSQSPRYKVTKRGQDVALRCDPISGHVSLYWYRQALGQGPEFLTYFNYEAQQDKSGLPNDRFSAERPEGSISTLTIQRTEQRDSAMYRCASSLSTDTYEQYFGPGTRLTVT.